The clone carrying this T cell receptor beta chain was counted many times. Its antigen is not known. Carrying unique molecular identifiers, the cDNA also gained a universal primer site through template switching. TCRdb analysed the 5' RACE reads with MiXCR anew, one entry per CDR3 protein. The table lists fewer than 350,000 distinct CDR3 sequences, about 8% of them singletons, with around 2.1% in the top ten. These data originate in a study of identical twins. Notes on the study in general: Alpha sequences out of frame and shared by twins had excess low generation probability. Modelling approaches yielded underestimates of out-of-frame TCR alpha sharing between monozygotic twins.

The sample was also linked to a second study, of yellow fever vaccine responses in identical twins.

The sample comprised memory (CD45RO+) T cells sorted from blood. The sequence was collected from a woman younger than 35 in good health.

The CDR3: CASSGDRGWSGELFF. CDR3 in DNA: TGTGCCAGCAGTGGGGACAGGGGGTGGTCCGGGGAGCTGTTTTTT. This rearrangement joins TRBV12-3 or TRBV12-4 to TRBJ2-2; TRBD1 aligns across 11 bases. V was clipped by 5 bases and J by 6 bases; unmatched bases: 5. This CDR3 has 15 residues.